Shown below are 24 T cell receptor beta chains from a single sample sequenced in a study of glioma-infiltrating T cells. TCR alpha and beta CDR3 regions were amplified from RNA using iRepertoire nested multiplex PCR. TCRdb re-called the multiplex PCR reads through MiXCR, storing one row per CDR3 protein. The sample holds approximately 3,100 distinct CDR3 sequences, 65% to 90% seen once. Sequencing input: glioma tissue, nonneoplastic brain tissue, or PBMCs (not recorded which). The receptors stem from a human donor with low-grade glioma or glioblastoma, undergoing nonglioma brain surgery, or in good health (not recorded which).

As to this clonotype: A library made for alpha chains picked up this beta chain off target, so its size means little. The chain employs TRBV4-1 and TRBJ2-1, with D perhaps matching TRBD1 or TRBD2 (5 bases each). Germline V gene lookup returns CDR1 MGHRA and CDR2 YSYEKL. CDR3 length: 12 residues. The V end was cut by 1 base, the J end by 11 bases, with 9 bases between. CDR3 loop: CASSQGRDQQFF. CDR3 bases: TGCGCCAGCAGCCAAGGCCGGGACCAGCAGTTCTTC.

In the case of this clonotype: This beta chain turned up in a library designed for alpha chains; as an off-target read, its abundance says little. The J gene is TRBJ1-4, the V gene TRBV6-1; no firm D call. Trimming removed 0 bases at V and 0 bases at J, with 8 bases between. Per the germline V gene, CDR1 is MNHNS and CDR2 is SASEGT. This CDR3 is 16 amino acids long. The DNA for the CDR3 is TGTGCCAGCAGTGAAGCCCCCTCCTCAACTAATGAAAAACTGTTTTTT. Protein sequence: CASSEAPSSTNEKLFF.

Notes on this clonotype: The library was designed around alpha chains, so this beta chain is a stray read whose abundance carries little weight. The chain employs TRBV2 and TRBJ1-2; the match to TRBD1 covers 7 bases. The CDR3 is 14 amino acids. V trimming: 6 bases; J trimming: 2 bases; junction bases outside the gene matches: 6. The germline CDR1 and CDR2 sequences are SNHLY and FYNNEI. The CDR3 bases are TGTGCCAGCAGGAACAGGGGAGTGAACTATGGCTACACCTTC. Translation gives CASRNRGVNYGYTF.

Comments on this clonotype: The library was designed around alpha chains, so this beta chain is a stray read whose abundance carries little weight. CDR3 nucleotide sequence: TGTGCCAGCAGTTTCGGACTAGCGGGAATCTACGAGCAGTACTTC. It specifies CASSFGLAGIYEQYF. The V and J genes are TRBV27 and TRBJ2-7; 12 bases fit TRBD2. The V gene's germline CDR1 is MNHEY and CDR2 SMNVEV (reference sequence). The CDR3 totals 15 residues. Germline trimming cut 3 bases from V and 3 bases from J; bases unmatched to any gene: 3.

Notes on this clonotype: A library made for alpha chains picked up this beta chain off target, so its size means little. The genes are TRBV27 and TRBJ1-6, with D tentatively TRBD1 (5 bases). CDR3 size: 15 residues. The V and J ends lost 4 bases and 7 bases respectively, with 14 bases between them. The germline V gene has CDR1 MNHEY and CDR2 SMNVEV (reference sequence). CDR3 in amino acids: CASSYTGRANSPLHF. In DNA form, the CDR3 reads TGTGCCAGCAGTTATACGGGACGGGCAAATTCACCCCTCCACTTT.

Concerning this clonotype: With the library built for alpha chains, this beta chain is off target and its frequency is not meaningful. The rearrangement links TRBV24-1 to TRBJ2-5, with D possibly TRBD1 on 5 matching bases. The germline V gene has CDR1 KGHDR and CDR2 SFDVKD. CDR3 length: 14 amino acids. The germline V and J ends were trimmed by 5 bases and 5 bases, with 14 bases remaining between them. This CDR3 reads CATSGAHQGETQYF. CDR3 nucleotide sequence: TGTGCCACCAGTGGGGCCCACCAGGGTGAGACCCAGTACTTC.

Remarks on this clonotype: The library was built for alpha chains, so this beta chain is an off-target read and its size means little. V and J are TRBV20-1 and TRBJ1-1; no reliable D call. This CDR3 comprises 12 residues. Per germline, CDR1 DFQATT and CDR2 SNEGSKA (reference sequence). V was clipped by 6 bases and J by 0 bases, with 8 bases between them. The CDR3 region is CSASPLNTEAFF. CDR3 nucleotide sequence: TGCAGTGCGAGTCCGTTGAACACTGAAGCTTTCTTT.

In regard to this clonotype: Because the library targeted alpha chains, this beta chain is an off-target read whose size means little. The chain combines TRBV5-1 with TRBJ1-2; possibly TRBD1 for D (6 bases). V was cut by 8 bases and J by 1 base, with 18 bases left in between. CDR3 length: 15 amino acids. Looked up from germline, CDR1 is SGHRS and CDR2 is YFSETQ. CDR3 sequence (DNA): TGCGCCAGTAGATATAGCAGGGGAGATAACTATGGCTACACCTTC. It yields the protein CASRYSRGDNYGYTF.

Regarding this clonotype: With the library built for alpha chains, this beta chain is off target and its frequency is not meaningful. The chain links TRBV29-1 to TRBJ2-7; D is possibly TRBD1 or TRBD2 (8 bases each). The end of the DNA fits TRBJ2-1 better, so the J call may be wrong. This CDR3 contains 15 residues. Germline V lookup: CDR1 SQVTM, CDR2 ANQGSEA. The CDR3 protein is CSVEDSGTGQVQQFF. In nucleotides, the CDR3 is TGCAGCGTTGAAGATAGCGGGACAGGTCAAGTCCAGCAGTTCTTC.

Concerning this clonotype itself: Being off target in a library aimed at alpha chains, this beta chain has a size of little meaning. The chain recombines TRBV15 with TRBJ2-1, with 7 positions matching TRBD1. The germline gives CDR1 LNHNV, CDR2 YYDKDF (reference sequence). The V and J ends lost 1 base and 6 bases, in that order; junction bases with no gene match: 6. This CDR3 is 15 amino acids long. The CDR3 sequence is CATSRAGQAGNEQFF. Written as DNA, the CDR3 is TGTGCCACCAGCAGAGCAGGACAGGCGGGCAATGAGCAGTTCTTC.

About this clonotype: This beta chain came through as a stray read in a library set up for alpha chains, and its size says little. This chain joins TRBV7-9 and TRBJ2-3, with D perhaps matching TRBD2 (5 bases). The CDR3 totals 17 residues. Trimming took off 2 bases at V and 1 base at J, with 16 bases between the two ends. CDR1 and CDR2 from the germline V gene are SEHNR and FQNEAQ (reference sequence). CDR3 amino acids: CASSLLPSFDGTDTQYF. CDR3 bases: TGTGCCAGCAGCTTACTACCTAGCTTCGACGGCACAGATACGCAGTATTTT.

A remark on this clonotype: Since it is a stray read in a library aimed at alpha chains, this beta chain has a size that is not meaningful. J is TRBJ2-1 and V is TRBV2, with D perhaps TRBD1 (6 bases). In germline, CDR1 is SNHLY, CDR2 FYNNEI. The CDR3 is 13 residues long. V was clipped by 8 bases and J by 5 bases, with 13 bases between them. The CDR3 spells CASQGQENNEQFF. CDR3 nucleotides: TGTGCCAGCCAGGGACAAGAGAACAATGAGCAGTTCTTC.

On this clonotype itself: Because this beta chain is a stray read in a library intended to capture alpha chains, its abundance should not be given much weight. CDR3 bases: TGCAGTGCTAGGGAGATGGGGGGAGGCCGAAATTCACCCCTCCACTTT. It yields the protein CSAREMGGGRNSPLHF. The rearrangement joins TRBV20-1 to TRBJ1-6; maybe TRBD1 (5 bases). The germline V and J ends were trimmed by 3 bases and 7 bases, with 19 bases remaining between them. CDR1 and CDR2 from the germline V gene are DFQATT and SNEGSKA (reference sequence). The CDR3 totals 16 residues.

Concerning this clonotype: Since it is a stray read in a library aimed at alpha chains, this beta chain has a size that is not meaningful. This chain joins TRBV6-2 or TRBV6-3 and TRBJ2-7; 12 bases line up with TRBD2. The germline V gene encodes CDR1 MNHEY and CDR2 SVGEGT. The length of the CDR3 is 16 residues. Losses at the gene ends were 0 bases for V and 2 bases for J; bases not matched to a gene: 2. CDR3 sequence reads: CASSYSGLAGTYEQYF. The CDR3 region has the DNA TGTGCCAGCAGTTACTCAGGACTAGCGGGAACCTACGAGCAGTACTTC.

This clonotype was detected only a few times. An end of the junction differs from the germline gene, which may be a read error. Within a library made for alpha chains, this beta chain is off target, and its count is uninformative. The chain has TRBV27 and TRBJ1-1; D might be TRBD1 (5 bases). Germline V gives CDR1 MNHEY, CDR2 SMNVEV (reference sequence). The CDR3 sequence is 13 residues long. The CDR3 protein is CASSFIRVTEAFF. The CDR3 DNA reads TGTGCCAGCAGTTTTATCAGGGTCACTGAGGCTTTCTTT.

As for this clonotype: This beta chain is an off-target read within a library intended for alpha chains, so its frequency means little. V is TRBV20-1 and J is TRBJ2-3; D is undetermined. V was trimmed by 0 bases and J by 5 bases, leaving 12 bases between them. The CDR3 consists of 14 residues. Germline CDR1 DFQATT, CDR2 SNEGSKA (reference sequence). The CDR3 loop is CSARDQDPGDTQYF. Here the CDR3 DNA reads TGCAGTGCTAGAGATCAGGACCCAGGAGATACGCAGTATTTT.

Details on this clonotype: A library made for alpha chains picked up this beta chain off target, so its size means little. The chain is built from TRBV20-1 and TRBJ2-3, with 7 nucleotides matching TRBD2. Germline V lookup: CDR1 DFQATT, CDR2 SNEGSKA (reference sequence). There are 15 residues in the CDR3. V lost 0 bases and J lost 3; bases outside the gene matches: 6. Here the CDR3 reads CSARDLPSGTDTQYF. The CDR3 nucleotides are TGCAGTGCTAGAGATTTGCCTAGCGGTACAGATACGCAGTATTTT.

This clonotype was recorded a few times. The library was designed around alpha chains, so this beta chain is a stray read whose abundance carries little weight. The rearrangement uses TRBV6-1 and TRBJ1-5, with TRBD1 identical over 7 bases. This CDR3 comprises 15 residues. Germline V CDR1 and CDR2: MNHNS, SASEGT. V was clipped by 1 base and J by 6 bases; unmatched bases: 6. Here the CDR3 DNA reads TGTGCCAGCAGTGAAGTTGGACAGGTTGGTCAGCCCCAGCATTTT. Translation: CASSEVGQVGQPQHF.

Worth noting for this clonotype: Since the library was made to target alpha chains, this beta chain is a stray read and its abundance is not meaningful. V gene TRBV20-1 combines with J gene TRBJ2-3; D is perhaps TRBD2 (7 bases). CDR3 length: 15 amino acids. The germline gives CDR1 DFQATT, CDR2 SNEGSKA (reference sequence). V lost 2 bases, J lost 4 bases, and 16 bases lay in between. The DNA of the CDR3 is TGCAGTGCTAGACCCCGGAGGGGGGGGGCAGATACGCAGTATTTT. Translating it yields CSARPRRGGADTQYF.

Points on this clonotype: This beta chain is a stray read from a library made for alpha chains; its abundance is not meaningful. The chain employs TRBV27 and TRBJ1-1, with D uncertain. Germline V CDR1 and CDR2: MNHEY, SMNVEV (reference sequence). V lost 3 bases and J 7 bases, leaving 6 bases between the germline ends. This CDR3 is built from 11 residues. CDR3 amino acids: CASSFGSEAFF. DNA of the CDR3: TGTGCCAGCAGTTTCGGGAGTGAAGCTTTCTTT.

Comment on this clonotype: This beta chain appears as a stray read in a library generated for alpha chains; its size is not informative. The chain combines TRBV28 with TRBJ2-1; perhaps TRBD1 as D (5 bases). The CDR3 sequence is 12 residues long. Germline V CDR1 and CDR2: MDHEN, SYDVKM. V lost 10 bases and J 6 bases, leaving 13 bases between the germline ends. The CDR3 loop reads CATQDSANEQFF. The CDR3 bases are TGTGCCACCCAAGACAGCGCCAATGAGCAGTTCTTC. Filled out from reference TRBV28 and TRBJ2-1, the complete variable domain reads DVKVTQSSRYLVKRTGEKVFLECVQDMDHENMFWYRQDPGLGLRLIYFSYDVKMKEKGDIPEGYSVSREKKERFSLILESASTNQTSMYLCATQDSANEQFFGPGTRLTVL.

Remarks on this clonotype: A library prepared for alpha chains yielded this beta chain as an off-target read; its size is of little meaning. CDR3 region: CASSPGGTDTQYF. The CDR3 region has the DNA TGTGCCAGCTCACCCGGCGGCACAGATACGCAGTATTTT. This chain uses TRBV18 with TRBJ2-3; D not certain. Germline lookup yields CDR1 KGHSH and CDR2 LQKENI. Trimming removed 3 bases at V and 1 base at J, with 5 bases between. The CDR3 is made up of 13 amino acids.

Concerning this clonotype itself: This beta chain is a stray sequence in a library constructed for alpha chains; its clone size is not meaningful. This sequence joins TRBV5-1 and TRBJ2-1, with D uncertain. This CDR3 has 12 residues. The germline V gene has CDR1 SGHRS and CDR2 YFSETQ. Trimming took off 5 bases at V and 5 bases at J, with 8 bases between the two ends. The DNA for the CDR3 is TGCGCCAGCAGTTTGAAGGACAATGAGCAGTTCTTC. This gives the protein CASSLKDNEQFF.

Of note for this clonotype: The library was designed around alpha chains, so this beta chain is a stray read whose abundance carries little weight. This chain uses TRBV19 with TRBJ2-7; D possibly corresponds to TRBD2 (5 bases). V dropped 6 bases and J dropped 5 bases, with 17 bases sitting between them. The CDR3 sequence is 14 residues long. Germline CDR1 LNHDA, CDR2 SQIVND (reference sequence). In nucleotides, the CDR3 is TGTGCCAGTAGCGGGGTATTCCAAGTCGACGAGCAGTACTTC. Translation: CASSGVFQVDEQYF. The full variable domain, rest sourced from reference TRBV19 and TRBJ2-7, is DGGITQSPKYLFRKEGQNVTLSCEQNLNHDAMYWYRQDPGQGLRLIYYSQIVNDFQKGDIAEGYSVSREKKESFPLTVTSAQKNPTAFYLCASSGVFQVDEQYFGPGTRLTVT.